This TCR beta chain was identified during a study of cytomegalovirus exposure and HLA in healthy donors. Trimming at V came to 3 bases and at J to 6 bases, leaving 6 bases not matched to a gene. In germline, CDR1 is KGHSH, CDR2 LQKENI. The CDR3 extends over 15 amino acids. The PCR made use of 60 Vbeta and 13 Jbeta primers. Sequenced by immunoSEQ multiplex PCR; TCRdb stores in-frame clones only, minus some. The repertoire holds roughly 180,000 clones, with approximately 80% as singletons. The rearrangement links TRBV18 to TRBJ2-3, with 10 positions matching TRBD2. The sequenced sample was PBMCs. This receptor was obtained from a man younger than 35 in good health and CMV-seronegative. CDR3 region: CASSPTERGGDTQYF. The CDR3 DNA follows: TGTGCCAGCTCACCCACGGAGCGGGGGGGCGATACGCAGTATTTT.